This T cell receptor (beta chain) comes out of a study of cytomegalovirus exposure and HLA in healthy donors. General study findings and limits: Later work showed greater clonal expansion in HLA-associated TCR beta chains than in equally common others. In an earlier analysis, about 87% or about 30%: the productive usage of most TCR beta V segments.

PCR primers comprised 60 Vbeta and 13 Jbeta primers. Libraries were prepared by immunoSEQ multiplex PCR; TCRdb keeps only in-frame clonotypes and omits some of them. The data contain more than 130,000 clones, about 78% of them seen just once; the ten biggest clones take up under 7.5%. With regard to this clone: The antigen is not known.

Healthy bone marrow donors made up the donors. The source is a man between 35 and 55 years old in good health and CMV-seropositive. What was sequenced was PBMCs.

The DNA of the CDR3 is TGTGCCAGTAGCTTCGGTCGGGACACTGAAGCTTTCTTT. Translating it yields CASSFGRDTEAFF. This chain links TRBV19 with TRBJ1-1; no reliable D call. This CDR3 region has 13 residues. Trimming shortened V by 6 bases and J by 3 bases, and 11 bases separated the two germline ends. Germline V CDR1 and CDR2: LNHDA, SQIVND (reference sequence).